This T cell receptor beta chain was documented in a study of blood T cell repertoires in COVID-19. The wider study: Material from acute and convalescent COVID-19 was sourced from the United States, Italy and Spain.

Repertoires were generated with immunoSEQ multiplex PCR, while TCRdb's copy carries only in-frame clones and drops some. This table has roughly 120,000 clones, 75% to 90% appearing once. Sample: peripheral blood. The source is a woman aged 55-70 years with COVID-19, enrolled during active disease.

The CDR3 sequence is CASSSTQGPTDTQYF. CDR3 nucleotide sequence: TGTGCCAGTAGTAGCACACAGGGACCCACAGATACGCAGTATTTT. The chain joins TRBV19 to TRBJ2-3, with a weak D call TRBD1 (6 bases). CDR3 length: 15 residues. Germline-derived CDR1 and CDR2 are LNHDA and SQIVND (reference sequence). V lost 4 bases and J 2 bases, leaving 13 bases between the germline ends.